The clone carrying this TCR beta chain was recorded a few times. This entry comes from a study of T cells in Graves' hyperthyroidism and ophthalmopathy. Study as a whole: Peripheral blood was collected at initial diagnosis, before any treatment.

What was amplified from RNA transcripts were TCR beta CDR3 regions. First-round RT-PCR of the TCR CDR3 relied on the HTBI primer set. One entry per CDR3 protein, called by TCRdb with MiXCR from the multiplex PCR reads. The sample lists fewer than 900,000 distinct CDR3 sequences, around 17% seen once, with approximately 8.4% in the top ten. This CDR3 has 16 amino acids. Germline V CDR1 and CDR2: SGHRS, YFSETQ. V lost 4 bases and J lost 0; bases outside the gene matches: 7. This TCR came from a young man with Graves' hyperthyroidism. Sequencing input: blood. The gene calls are TRBV5-1 and TRBJ1-1, with 9 bases that match TRBD1. CDR3 region: CASSPGTGTLNTEAFF. The CDR3 DNA sequence: TGCGCCAGCAGCCCCGGGACAGGGACTCTGAACACTGAAGCTTTCTTT.